These 25 T cell receptor beta chains share one sample of origin, sequenced in a study of cytomegalovirus exposure and HLA in healthy donors. The PCR contained 60 Vbeta and 13 Jbeta primers. Measured with immunoSEQ multiplex PCR; TCRdb has only the in-frame clones, and not every one. The sample yields 300,000 or so clones, 80% to 90% seen once. The specimen sequenced was PBMCs. The source of these receptors is a woman aged 40 to 50 in good health and CMV-seropositive.

The gene calls are TRBV13 and TRBJ2-5; D remains ambiguous. This CDR3 region has 19 residues. The V and J ends lost 2 bases and 5 bases respectively, with 27 bases between them. Germline lookup yields CDR1 PRHDT and CDR2 FYEKMQ (reference sequence). CDR3 nucleotides: TGTGCCAGCAGCTTACGGTTCTTGCGGCGCGCGGAAAATACGGAGACCCAGTACTTC. Translated: CASSLRFLRRAENTETQYF. The whole variable domain, filled in from reference TRBV13 and TRBJ2-5, reads AAGVIQSPRHLIKEKRETATLKCYPIPRHDTVYWYQQGPGQDPQFLISFYEKMQSDKGSIPDRFSAQQFSDYHSELNMSSLELGDSALYFCASSLRFLRRAENTETQYFGPGTRLLVL.

This sequence joins TRBV18 and TRBJ2-7; 10 bases map to TRBD1. Germline loops: CDR1 KGHSH, CDR2 LQKENI. J was trimmed by 1 base and V by 1 base; bases with no gene match: 4. This CDR3 has 16 amino acids. This CDR3 reads CASSPRGQGGSYEQYF. As DNA, the CDR3 is TGTGCCAGCTCACCACGTGGACAGGGGGGATCCTACGAGCAGTACTTC.

This chain connects TRBV23-1 to TRBJ2-7, with TRBD1 matching over 9 bases. TRBV23-1 is an ORF for which the function is uncertain. The CDR3 spans 16 residues. J was trimmed by 5 bases and V by 0 bases; bases with no gene match: 8. DNA of the CDR3: TGCGCCAGCAGTCAATCTCGGACAGGGGTCGTCCACGAGCAGTACTTC. This translates into CASSQSRTGVVHEQYF.

This clone showed up just once. The J gene is TRBJ2-3, the V gene TRBV5-3; 8 nucleotides line up with TRBD2. TRBV5-3 has ORF status, its function being uncertain. With 7 bases clipped from V and 4 bases from J, the junction kept 14 bases outside the gene matches. CDR3 length: 16 amino acids. CDR3: CARLPGTRSPSDTQYF. The CDR3 region has the DNA TGTGCCAGACTCCCCGGGACTAGGAGCCCGTCAGATACGCAGTATTTT.

J is TRBJ2-1 and V is TRBV6-6; TRBD2 agrees at 8 bases. Germline values: CDR1 MNHNY, CDR2 SVGAGI (reference sequence). The J segment lost 4 bases and the V segment lost 5 bases, leaving 7 bases of the junction unmatched. The CDR3 runs 15 residues. Here the CDR3 reads CASSPPPSGYNEQFF. The CDR3 nucleotides read TGTGCCAGCAGTCCCCCCCCTAGCGGGTACAATGAGCAGTTCTTC.

The J gene is TRBJ2-5, the V gene TRBV10-3, with 8 bases identical to TRBD2. CDR3 length equals 19 residues. Germline lookup yields CDR1 ENHRY and CDR2 SYGVKD. Losses at the gene ends were 6 bases for V and 1 base for J; bases not matched to a gene: 19. CDR3 nucleotides: TGTGCCATCAGCGTCTCGGGACTAGTAGGGGGGGGGCCCCAAGAGACCCAGTACTTC. Residues: CAISVSGLVGGGPQETQYF.

The rearrangement links TRBV14 to TRBJ1-2; perhaps TRBD1 as D (6 bases). V lost 0 bases, J lost 4 bases, and 9 bases lay in between. The CDR3 contains 14 residues. CDR1 SGHDN and CDR2 FVKESK come from the germline V gene. CDR3 nucleotides: TGTGCCAGCAGCCAAGACAGGGGCGGCTATGGCTACACCTTC. Translating it yields CASSQDRGGYGYTF.

The chain carries TRBV7-9 and TRBJ2-3; TRBD2 aligns across 8 bases. V dropped 1 base and J dropped 3; count of bases not matched to a gene: 3. This CDR3 is 15 amino acids long. Germline CDR1 reads SEHNR; CDR2 reads FQNEAQ (reference sequence). The CDR3 sequence is CASSLGSGRTDTQYF. DNA of the CDR3: TGTGCCAGCAGCTTAGGGAGCGGGAGAACAGATACGCAGTATTTT. Full variable domain (outside the CDR3, taken from reference TRBV7-9 and TRBJ2-3): DTGVSQNPRHKITKRGQNVTFRCDPISEHNRLYWYRQTLGQGPEFLTYFQNEAQLEKSRLLSDRFSAERPKGSFSTLEIQRTEQGDSAMYLCASSLGSGRTDTQYFGPGTRLTVL.

The chain uses TRBV10-3 and TRBJ2-7, with D maybe TRBD2 (6 bases). This CDR3 has 16 residues. Trimming pared 2 bases from V and 0 bases from J, leaving 14 bases between. Germline CDR1 is ENHRY and CDR2 is SYGVKD. CDR3 sequence (DNA): TGTGCCATCAGTGAGCCTACTAGCCTTCCCTCCTACGAGCAGTACTTC. This encodes CAISEPTSLPSYEQYF.

The V and J genes are TRBV7-2 and TRBJ2-1, with TRBD2 matching over 16 bases. The CDR3 is 17 amino acids. CDR1 and CDR2 from the germline V gene are SGHTA and FQGNSA. V lost 2 bases to trimming and J lost 12 bases; unmatched junction nucleotides: 10. The CDR3 nucleotides read TGTGCCAGCAGCTTAAGCCGGGGACTAGCGGGGGGGAGCCGGCAGTTCTTC. Its protein is CASSLSRGLAGGSRQFF.

The genes are TRBV30 and TRBJ1-2; tentative D call: TRBD1 (6 bases). The V gene's germline CDR1 is GTSNPN and CDR2 SVGIG (reference sequence). The CDR3 runs to 14 residues. V shed 1 base and J shed 4 bases, with 13 bases lying between them. The CDR3: CAWSGGLILYGYTF. The DNA for the CDR3 is TGTGCCTGGAGTGGGGGGCTTATTCTCTATGGCTACACCTTC.

V gene TRBV7-2 combines with J gene TRBJ2-7; D remains unclear. The CDR3 consists of 13 residues. Germline-derived CDR1 and CDR2 are SGHTA and FQGNSA. V gave up 3 bases and J gave up 6 bases, with 12 bases separating them. CDR3 nucleotides: TGTGCCAGCAGCTTTGTAGTTCCTGGCGAGCAGTACTTC. Its translation is CASSFVVPGEQYF.

In DNA, the CDR3 is TGTGCCAGCAGCTTAGAGACTCTCGCATTCTTT. It is translated as CASSLETLAFF. The rearrangement links TRBV13 to TRBJ1-1, with D unresolved. The CDR3 loop spans 11 amino acids. Germline CDR1 and CDR2: PRHDT and FYEKMQ (reference sequence). Trimming removed 1 base from V and 14 bases from J, with 11 bases in between.

Points on this clone: At the DNA level, this CDR3 is encoded by other sequences in the same sample as well. The V call is TRBV27, the J call TRBJ1-1; a possible D gene is TRBD1 (5 bases). Between the trimmed V and J ends, which lost 3 bases and 1 base, there was a span of 6 bases. The CDR3 spans 13 residues. Germline V lookup: CDR1 MNHEY, CDR2 SMNVEV (reference sequence). The CDR3 coding sequence is TGTGCCAGCAGTTTTAGGGGGAACACTGAAGCTTTCTTT. Translated: CASSFRGNTEAFF.

In its sample, this clone was seen a few times. The gene calls are TRBV4-3 and TRBJ2-1; 9 bases are a match to TRBD2. Trimming at V came to 4 bases and at J to 1 base, leaving 5 bases not matched to a gene. The CDR3 has 16 amino acids. CDR1 and CDR2 (germline): LGHNA, YSLEER. CDR3 region: CASSLRLAGSYNEQFF. CDR3 in DNA: TGCGCCAGCAGCCTCCGGCTAGCGGGATCCTACAATGAGCAGTTCTTC.

The genes are TRBV7-9 and TRBJ2-6, with 7 bases fitting TRBD1. V was pared by 0 bases and J by 2 bases, with 4 bases of the junction left unmatched. The CDR3 runs to 17 residues. The V gene's germline CDR1 is SEHNR and CDR2 FQNEAQ (reference sequence). DNA for the CDR3: TGTGCCAGCAGCTTAGCCCTAACAGGGGCTGGGGCCAACGTCCTGACTTTC. Translation: CASSLALTGAGANVLTF.

The gene calls are TRBV6-1 and TRBJ1-3, with 8 positions matching TRBD1. The V and J ends lost 5 bases and 4 bases, in that order; junction bases with no gene match: 7. The CDR3 sequence is 15 residues long. CDR1 is MNHNS and CDR2 is SASEGT in the germline V gene. The CDR3 nucleotides read TGTGCCAGCAGTCAACCAGGGGGCCTCGGAAACACCATATATTTT. Translation gives CASSQPGGLGNTIYF.

V and J are TRBV4-3 and TRBJ1-1; tentative D call: TRBD1 (5 bases). There are 15 residues in the CDR3. With 4 bases removed from V and 4 bases from J, the gap between germline ends came to 16 bases. Germline CDR1 reads LGHNA; CDR2 reads YSLEER. Here the CDR3 DNA reads TGCGCCAGCAGCCCCTTAGAGGGGAGGGGCACTGAAGCTTTCTTT. It yields the protein CASSPLEGRGTEAFF.

The chain joins TRBV10-3 to TRBJ1-1; the match to TRBD1 covers 8 bases. The germline V gene encodes CDR1 ENHRY and CDR2 SYGVKD. The CDR3 covers 14 residues. J gave up 1 base and V 4 bases, and 2 bases lay outside the gene matches. The CDR3 is CAISGGQANTEAFF. As DNA, the CDR3 is TGTGCCATCAGTGGGGGACAGGCGAACACTGAAGCTTTCTTT.

The chain combines TRBV27 with TRBJ2-1; no definite D call. This CDR3 is 13 amino acids long. The germline V gene encodes CDR1 MNHEY and CDR2 SMNVEV (reference sequence). Trimming cost V 4 bases and J 3 bases, with 7 bases left between them. CDR3 amino acids: CASSSGIYNEQFF. The CDR3 DNA reads as TGTGCCAGCAGTTCGGGTATCTACAATGAGCAGTTCTTC.

The J gene is TRBJ1-5, the V gene TRBV19; 10 positions agree with TRBD1. CDR1 is LNHDA, CDR2 SQIVND, per germline (reference sequence). V lost 9 bases, J lost 5 bases, and 7 bases stayed unmatched. The CDR3 consists of 14 residues. CDR3 sequence (DNA): TGTGCCAGCTCCGGGACAGGGGATTATCAGCCCCAGCATTTT. Protein: CASSGTGDYQPQHF.

This chain connects TRBV5-1 to TRBJ1-4, with a possible D match to TRBD1 (6 bases). Trimming took 0 bases from V and 3 from J, leaving 12 bases between them. The V gene's germline CDR1 is SGHRS and CDR2 YFSETQ. The CDR3 extends over 16 amino acids. The CDR3 nucleotides read TGCGCCAGCAGCTTGGAGGCGGGGGGCTCTAATGAAAAACTGTTTTTT. Protein product: CASSLEAGGSNEKLFF.

J is TRBJ1-5 and V is TRBV6-1, with D possibly being TRBD1 (6 bases). The CDR3 spans 15 residues. The V gene lost 2 bases and the J gene lost 4 bases, with 12 bases spanning the gap. From germline, CDR1 is MNHNS and CDR2 SASEGT. The CDR3 nucleotides are TGTGCCAGCAGTGAATTTGGGACAATGAATCAGCCCCAGCATTTT. It encodes CASSEFGTMNQPQHF.

The V call is TRBV6-5, the J call TRBJ2-2, with 7 positions matching TRBD1. Per the germline V gene, CDR1 is MNHEY and CDR2 is SVGAGI. The CDR3 covers 15 residues. The trim removed 7 bases at V and 1 base at J, leaving 6 bases unmatched. DNA for the CDR3: TGTGCCAGCAATCTACGACAGGGGAACACCGGGGAGCTGTTTTTT. This codes for CASNLRQGNTGELFF.

This rearrangement joins TRBV4-2 to TRBJ2-5, with 8 bases that match TRBD2. The J call is in doubt because the DNA end fits TRBJ2-7 better. Germline CDR1 and CDR2: LGHNA and YNFKEQ. This CDR3 region has 13 residues. This CDR3 is CASSPAGVYEQYF. The CDR3 bases are TGTGCCAGCAGCCCAGCGGGAGTCTACGAGCAGTACTTC.